This TCR beta chain was sequenced in a study of human T cells and chemical hapten exposure. Documented time point: patch test 2, 6 weeks after DPC sensitization. The treatment was: therapeutic diphenylcyclopropenone sensitization with weekly scalp DPC. TCRdb reanalysed the RACE reads using MiXCR and keeps one entry per CDR3 protein. The table has 84,000 or so distinct CDR3 sequences, more than 8.5% seen once. The sequencing here drew on whole blood, taken in connection with sensitization to the hapten diphenylcyclopropenone (DPC). The TCR comes from a woman aged 30 to 39 with alopecia areata. Some clones in this sample may be carry-over from other donors' samples.

The CDR3 DNA sequence: TGTGCCAGCAGCCGAGTGGGGGGAGGGCCGGACGAGCAGTACTTC. The encoded protein is CASSRVGGGPDEQYF. This chain joins TRBV7-2 and TRBJ2-7, with 7 bases that match TRBD2. The CDR3 runs to 15 residues. V gave up 5 bases and J gave up 5 bases; unmatched junction bases: 12. The germline V gene has CDR1 SGHTA and CDR2 FQGNSA.